Below, 14 T cell receptor beta chains from the same sample are listed, as sequenced in a study of T cell responses to AZD1222 COVID-19 vaccine. Assay used: immunoSEQ multiplex PCR; TCRdb lists only in-frame clones, some missing. The data hold about 130,000 clones, with about 92% observed a single time. Sample: peripheral blood, taken on day 0 of MenACWY control vaccination. All receptors derive from an adult in good health.

The V call is TRBV27, the J call TRBJ2-3, with 7 bases matching TRBD1. CDR1 is MNHEY, CDR2 SMNVEV, per germline (reference sequence). V lost 1 base, J lost 4 bases, and 5 bases stayed unmatched. The CDR3 runs 15 residues. The CDR3: CASSLWTGRADTQYF. The DNA of the CDR3 is TGTGCCAGCAGTTTATGGACAGGCCGCGCAGATACGCAGTATTTT.

The chain couples TRBV7-9 to TRBJ2-5; 15 bases map to TRBD2. V shed 4 bases and J 5 bases; nucleotides not matched to a gene: 2. The CDR3 loop spans 15 amino acids. The V gene's germline CDR1 is SEHNR and CDR2 FQNEAQ (reference sequence). The CDR3 coding sequence is TGTGCCAGCAGCTACGGACTAGCGGGGGGGGAGACCCAGTACTTC. This translates into CASSYGLAGGETQYF.

The rearrangement joins TRBV2 to TRBJ2-1; TRBD2 is a possible D gene (5 bases). Germline V gene lookup returns CDR1 SNHLY and CDR2 FYNNEI. The V gene lost 7 bases and the J gene lost 4 bases, with 14 bases spanning the gap. The CDR3 contains 14 residues. The CDR3 nucleotides read TGTGCCAGCATTAGCGAGGCCTTTTACAATGAGCAGTTCTTC. Its translation is CASISEAFYNEQFF.

The sample holds one count of this clone. V usage is TRBV7-9 and J usage is TRBJ1-3; D remains ambiguous. The CDR3 contains 15 residues. Germline V CDR1 and CDR2: SEHNR, FQNEAQ (reference sequence). Trimming took off 2 bases at V and 2 bases at J, with 10 bases between the two ends. This CDR3 is CASSLNSLTGNTIYF. The CDR3 DNA sequence: TGTGCCAGCAGCTTAAACAGCTTGACTGGAAACACCATATATTTT.

The genes are TRBV7-9 and TRBJ1-5, with D uncertain. Germline lookup yields CDR1 SEHNR and CDR2 FQNEAQ (reference sequence). The germline V and J ends were trimmed by 5 bases and 1 base, with 9 bases remaining between them. This CDR3 contains 14 residues. CDR3 protein: CASSPSKSNQPQHF. The DNA of the CDR3 is TGTGCCAGCAGCCCCTCGAAGAGCAATCAGCCCCAGCATTTT.

This sequence joins TRBV28 and TRBJ1-2; maybe TRBD1 (5 bases). The CDR3 runs to 14 residues. The V and J ends lost 2 bases and 8 bases respectively, with 15 bases between them. From germline, CDR1 is MDHEN and CDR2 SYDVKM. The CDR3 reads CASSLQNRIYGYTF. For the CDR3, the DNA is TGTGCCAGCAGTTTACAAAACAGGATTTACGGCTACACCTTC.

J is TRBJ2-5 and V is TRBV6-6; D is uncertain. V was clipped by 0 bases and J by 5 bases, with 13 bases between them. CDR1 MNHNY and CDR2 SVGAGI come from the germline V gene (reference sequence). This CDR3 comprises 15 residues. This CDR3 reads CASSYSRPPQETQYF. Here the CDR3 DNA reads TGTGCCAGCAGTTACTCGAGGCCGCCTCAGGAGACCCAGTACTTC.

V is TRBV7-9 and J is TRBJ2-3; D remains ambiguous. CDR3 length: 11 residues. The ends were cut back, 7 bases at V and 4 bases at J, with 6 bases in the middle. Germline-derived CDR1 and CDR2 are SEHNR and FQNEAQ (reference sequence). The CDR3 is CASTEADTQYF. In nucleotides, the CDR3 is TGTGCCAGCACAGAGGCAGATACGCAGTATTTT. Full variable domain (missing parts from reference TRBV7-9 and TRBJ2-3): DTGVSQNPRHKITKRGQNVTFRCDPISEHNRLYWYRQTLGQGPEFLTYFQNEAQLEKSRLLSDRFSAERPKGSFSTLEIQRTEQGDSAMYLCASTEADTQYFGPGTRLTVL.

The J gene is TRBJ1-5, the V gene TRBV6-2 or TRBV6-3, with 9 bases matching TRBD1. The germline CDR1 and CDR2 sequences are MNHEY and SVGEGT. The CDR3 spans 20 residues. Trimming at V came to 2 bases and at J to 0 bases, leaving 14 bases not matched to a gene. CDR3 sequence: CASSYDEHRTGDYSNQPQHF. The DNA for the CDR3 is TGTGCCAGCAGTTACGATGAACACCGGACAGGGGATTATAGCAATCAGCCCCAGCATTTT.

This chain uses TRBV11-2 with TRBJ2-3; D uncertain. V was shortened by 5 bases and J by 1 base, with 7 bases between the two germline ends. The CDR3 has 13 residues. Germline V gene lookup returns CDR1 SGHAT and CDR2 FQNNGV. CDR3 amino acids: CASSERRTDTQYF. The CDR3 DNA follows: TGTGCCAGCAGCGAGAGACGCACAGATACGCAGTATTTT.

The chain joins TRBV7-9 to TRBJ2-5, with 11 bases that match TRBD2. V was clipped by 5 bases and J by 5 bases; unmatched bases: 10. From germline, CDR1 is SEHNR and CDR2 FQNEAQ (reference sequence). The CDR3 length is 16 residues. CDR3 coding DNA: TGTGCCAGCAGCCCAAGACCGGGACTAGCGGTGGAGACCCAGTACTTC. This sequence encodes CASSPRPGLAVETQYF.

The V call is TRBV5-4, the J call TRBJ2-3, with 13 bases aligning to TRBD2. The CDR3 has 18 residues. The germline CDR1 and CDR2 sequences are SGHNT and YYREEE (reference sequence). V gave up 0 bases and J gave up 2 bases; unmatched junction bases: 6. The DNA for the CDR3 is TGTGCCAGCAGCTTGGAAGGGACTAGCGGGGTCGACACAGATACGCAGTATTTT. It specifies CASSLEGTSGVDTDTQYF.

The chain joins TRBV7-2 to TRBJ1-2; unclear D gene. The CDR3 runs to 11 residues. With 5 bases removed from V and 8 bases from J, the gap between germline ends came to 9 bases. Germline V gene lookup returns CDR1 SGHTA and CDR2 FQGNSA. CDR3 sequence reads: CASSQKGGYTF. DNA of the CDR3: TGTGCCAGCAGCCAAAAAGGGGGCTACACCTTC.

This chain uses TRBV18 with TRBJ1-1; 10 positions agree with TRBD1. This CDR3 is built from 14 residues. Germline V gene lookup returns CDR1 KGHSH and CDR2 LQKENI. Trimming removed 5 bases from V and 3 bases from J; junction bases left unmatched: 3. CDR3 DNA sequence: TGTGCCAGCTCAATAGGACAGGGGGACACTGAAGCTTTCTTT. It codes for CASSIGQGDTEAFF.